A single sample is the source of the 16 T cell receptor beta chains below, sequenced in a study of patients and donors after allogeneic stem cell transplantation. TCRdb recomputed calls from the RT-PCR reads with MiXCR, one row per CDR3 protein. The sample yields about a million distinct CDR3 sequences, more than 15% seen once. Sequenced: blood, either unsorted or a sorted T cell fraction (not recorded which). The receptors were gathered from a human donor who was either an allogeneic HSCT recipient or a stem cell or donor lymphocyte infusion donor (not recorded which). It is not recorded whose cells these are; they may come from a transplant donor.

The J gene is TRBJ1-1, the V gene TRBV20-1, with a weak D call TRBD1 (6 bases). This CDR3 spans 14 amino acids. V lost 0 bases to trimming and J lost 6 bases, with 14 bases between them. CDR1 is DFQATT, CDR2 SNEGSKA, per germline (reference sequence). As DNA, the CDR3 is TGCAGTGCTAGAGATCCCAGGGGAGGCGCTGAAGCTTTCTTT. Translation gives CSARDPRGGAEAFF.

The V and J genes are TRBV12-3 or TRBV12-4 and TRBJ2-7; D remains unclear. The germline V and J ends were trimmed by 5 bases and 1 base, with 6 bases remaining between them. This CDR3 has 12 residues. This CDR3 is CASSHPSYEQYF. CDR3 in DNA: TGTGCCAGCAGTCACCCATCCTACGAGCAGTACTTC.

This clonotype was counted a few times. This sequence joins TRBV12-3 or TRBV12-4 and TRBJ1-1, with a weak D call TRBD1 (5 bases). The V end was cut by 6 bases, the J end by 10 bases, with 18 bases between. The CDR3 is made up of 13 amino acids. CDR3 amino acids: CASSFRDGPGAFF. The CDR3 DNA reads as TGTGCCAGCAGCTTCCGGGACGGACCGGGAGCTTTCTTT.

In its sample, this clonotype was seen once. This chain uses TRBV30 with TRBJ2-5; D unresolved. V was shortened by 3 bases and J by 3 bases, with 14 bases between the two germline ends. Germline V CDR1 and CDR2: GTSNPN, SVGIG (reference sequence). This CDR3 region has 14 residues. CDR3 in amino acids: CAWSGTSLKETQYF. The DNA for the CDR3 is TGTGCCTGGAGCGGTACGTCGCTAAAAGAGACCCAGTACTTC.

The chain is built from TRBV7-2 and TRBJ1-4; D is uncertain. CDR3 length equals 14 residues. V was pared by 2 bases and J by 8 bases, with 12 bases between. Germline CDR1 reads SGHTA; CDR2 reads FQGNSA. The CDR3 DNA reads TGTGCCAGCAGCTTATTTGGGATAAGCGAAAAACTGTTTTTT. Its translation is CASSLFGISEKLFF.

This clonotype was seen only a few times. The rearrangement joins TRBV10-3 to TRBJ2-7; 14 nucleotides agree with TRBD2. The germline gives CDR1 ENHRY, CDR2 SYGVKD. V lost 4 bases and J lost 0; bases outside the gene matches: 2. This CDR3 is 16 amino acids long. The CDR3 bases are TGTGCCATCAGTGGCGGACTAGCGGGAGGCTCCTACGAGCAGTACTTC. This encodes CAISGGLAGGSYEQYF.

The chain joins TRBV12-3 or TRBV12-4 to TRBJ2-7; the D call may be TRBD1 or TRBD2 (5 bases each). Trimming pared 1 base from V and 7 bases from J, leaving 23 bases between. The CDR3 has 17 amino acids. This CDR3 reads CASSLGTGALIGQEQYF. The CDR3 DNA sequence: TGTGCCAGCAGTTTAGGAACCGGGGCCTTGATAGGTCAAGAGCAGTACTTC.

This chain links TRBV27 with TRBJ2-4; D is possibly TRBD2 (7 bases). This CDR3 spans 14 amino acids. Germline values: CDR1 MNHEY, CDR2 SMNVEV (reference sequence). The V gene lost 0 bases and the J gene lost 7 bases, with 10 bases spanning the gap. For the CDR3, the DNA is TGTGCCAGCAGTTTATCGAAGGGGGGGAACATTCAGTACTTC. This translates into CASSLSKGGNIQYF.

This clonotype was detected only a few times. V usage is TRBV29-1 and J usage is TRBJ2-1; 7 nucleotides agree with TRBD1. This CDR3 is built from 14 residues. Trimming at V came to 6 bases and at J to 2 bases, leaving 7 bases not matched to a gene. Germline CDR1 and CDR2: SQVTM and ANQGSEA. For the CDR3, the DNA is TGCAGCGTGGGGACGGACAGGACCTACAATGAGCAGTTCTTC. As protein: CSVGTDRTYNEQFF.

V is TRBV24-1 and J is TRBJ2-1, with D perhaps assigned TRBD1 or TRBD2 (5 bases each). CDR1 and CDR2 (germline): KGHDR, SFDVKD. The CDR3 spans 15 residues. V was trimmed by 4 bases and J by 5 bases, leaving 14 bases between them. The CDR3 DNA is TGTGCCACCAGTGACCCTTGGGGGAAGAACAATGAGCAGTTCTTC. Its protein is CATSDPWGKNNEQFF.

The V call is TRBV6-6, the J call TRBJ2-2; D unresolved. Between the trimmed V and J ends, which lost 5 bases and 1 base, there was a span of 5 bases. The CDR3 totals 13 residues. Per the germline V gene, CDR1 is MNHNY and CDR2 is SVGAGI (reference sequence). Here the CDR3 reads CASSHKNTGELFF. Here the CDR3 DNA reads TGTGCCAGCAGTCATAAGAACACCGGGGAGCTGTTTTTT.

The genes are TRBV18 and TRBJ1-2, with a weak D call TRBD1 (6 bases). The CDR3 is 12 residues long. Per germline, CDR1 KGHSH and CDR2 LQKENI. V was cut by 4 bases and J by 6 bases, with 9 bases left in between. The CDR3 spells CASSQQGNGYTF. CDR3 nucleotides: TGTGCCAGCTCACAACAGGGTAATGGCTACACCTTC.

CDR3 loop: CASSSSYKRGGTDTQYF. The CDR3 DNA follows: TGTGCCAGCAGCTCCTCATATAAGCGGGGGGGCACAGATACGCAGTATTTT. The chain has TRBV7-2 and TRBJ2-3; 9 bases line up with TRBD2. This CDR3 comprises 17 residues. CDR1 is SGHTA, CDR2 FQGNSA, per germline. The V and J ends lost 4 bases and 1 base, in that order; junction bases with no gene match: 9.

The chain recombines TRBV27 with TRBJ2-2, with 7 bases fitting TRBD1. This CDR3 is 16 amino acids long. V shed 6 bases, J shed 1 base, and the junction held 8 bases outside the gene matches. Germline V gene lookup returns CDR1 MNHEY and CDR2 SMNVEV (reference sequence). The CDR3 coding sequence is TGTGCCAGCAGAACCACAGGGGTCGGGAACACCGGGGAGCTGTTTTTT. Translating gives CASRTTGVGNTGELFF.

This clonotype was found a few times. The chain joins TRBV7-8 to TRBJ2-3; D perhaps matches TRBD1 (6 bases). The germline V gene encodes CDR1 SGHVS and CDR2 FQNEAQ. The CDR3 spans 16 residues. V was pared by 7 bases and J by 0 bases, with 17 bases between. The DNA of the CDR3 is TGTGCCAGCACCCAAATTCAGGGGTTTAGCACAGATACGCAGTATTTT. Translated, it gives CASTQIQGFSTDTQYF.

A few counts support this clonotype. The rearrangement uses TRBV4-1 and TRBJ1-6; D ambiguous. V lost 1 base, J lost 0 bases, and 10 bases lay in between. Germline values: CDR1 MGHRA, CDR2 YSYEKL. The CDR3 contains 17 residues. The chain's CDR3 is CASSQGMASSYNSPLHF. CDR3 in DNA: TGCGCCAGCAGCCAAGGGATGGCCAGCTCCTATAATTCACCCCTCCACTTT.